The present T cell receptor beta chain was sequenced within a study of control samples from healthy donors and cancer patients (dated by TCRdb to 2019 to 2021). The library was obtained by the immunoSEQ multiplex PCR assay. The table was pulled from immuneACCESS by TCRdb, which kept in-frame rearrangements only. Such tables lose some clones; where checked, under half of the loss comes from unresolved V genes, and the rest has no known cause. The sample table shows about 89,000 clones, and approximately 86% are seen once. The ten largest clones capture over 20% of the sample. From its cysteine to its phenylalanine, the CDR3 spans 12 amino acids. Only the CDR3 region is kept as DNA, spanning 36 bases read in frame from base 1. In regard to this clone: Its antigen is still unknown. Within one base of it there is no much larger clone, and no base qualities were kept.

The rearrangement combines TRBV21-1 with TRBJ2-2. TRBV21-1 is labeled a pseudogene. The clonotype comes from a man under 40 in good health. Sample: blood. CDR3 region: CASSKGPGELFF. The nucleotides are TGTGCCAGCAGCAAAGGCCCCGGGGAGCTGTTTTTT.